Listed below are T cell receptor beta chains from one sample, sequenced in a study of cytomegalovirus exposure and HLA in healthy donors. Sequencing was performed with immunoSEQ multiplex PCR; in TCRdb, only in-frame clones are kept and a portion is missing. The sample includes approximately 110,000 clones, more than 9.5% of them seen just once. The sample consisted of PBMCs. These receptor sequences come from a man aged 35-49 years in good health and CMV-seropositive. The conserved cysteine and the conserved F or W are not part of the CDR3 here. The order of the fields is J gene, CDR3 length, V gene, CDR3 protein.

TRBJ2-1 12 TRBV10-1 ASTPGPEGNEQF
TRBJ2-1 13 TRBV27 ASGNYRDSYNEQF
TRBJ1-1 13 TRBV27 ASSFAGTGVTEAF
TRBJ1-1 13 TRBV6-1 ASGRGQTMNTEAF
TRBJ2-7 13 TRBV6-5 ASSLRQGPVYEQY
TRBJ2-7 10 TRBV29-1 SGGTGVYEQY
TRBJ2-7 11 TRBV5-1 ASSLGIAGEQY
TRBJ2-7 12 TRBV5-1 ASSPGQAAYEQY
TRBJ1-1 12 TRBV6-1 ASSERGIFTEAF
TRBJ2-7 12 TRBV2 ASSSRGGFYEQY
TRBJ2-7 8 TRBV7-9 ASSAGEQY
TRBJ2-7 15 TRBV29-1 SVGSRGPSGGWVEQY
TRBJ2-7 11 TRBV25-1 ASKLAGGPEQY
TRBJ2-1 13 TRBV18 ASSPPGTGKNEQF
TRBJ2-3 12 TRBV5-1 ASSLDRAGDTQY
TRBJ2-7 12 TRBV5-4 ASSELAGVTEQY
TRBJ2-1 14 TRBV15 ATSMSPPRVYNEQF
TRBJ2-7 12 TRBV7-2 ASSLTGGSYEQY